This TCR beta chain was captured by sequencing in a study of blood T cell repertoires in COVID-19. Study at large: Sites in the United States, Italy and Spain provided acute and convalescent COVID-19 samples. In each case, the material was cDNA or gDNA derived from T cells, B-cell-depleted T cells, or PBMCs.

The V and J ends lost 1 base and 4 bases respectively, with 13 bases between them. The CDR3 contains 14 residues. CDR1 and CDR2 from the germline V gene are SQVTM and ANQGSEA. In the source study's methods: Nucleated cell counts were estimated from reference gene primer amplification. TCRdb keeps only in-frame clones here, not all; method: immunoSEQ multiplex PCR. The DNA was the basis for D and trimming; V, J and clone size are from that table. The sample consists of 200,000 to 250,000 clones, roughly 88% of them appearing once. In this sample, this clone turned up a few times. The source material was peripheral blood. The clonotype comes from a man in his forties or fifties with active or convalescent COVID-19. The V call is TRBV29-1, the J call TRBJ1-2; no firm D call. The CDR3 bases are TGCAGCGTTGAAGTTATGACTGGGAGCTATGGCTACACCTTC. Encoded protein: CSVEVMTGSYGYTF. Complete variable domain (other parts from reference TRBV29-1 and TRBJ1-2): SAVISQKPSRDICQRGTSLTIQCQVDSQVTMMFWYRQQPGQSLTLIATANQGSEATYESGFVIDKFPISRPNLTFSTLTVSNMSPEDSSIYLCSVEVMTGSYGYTFGSGTRLTVV.